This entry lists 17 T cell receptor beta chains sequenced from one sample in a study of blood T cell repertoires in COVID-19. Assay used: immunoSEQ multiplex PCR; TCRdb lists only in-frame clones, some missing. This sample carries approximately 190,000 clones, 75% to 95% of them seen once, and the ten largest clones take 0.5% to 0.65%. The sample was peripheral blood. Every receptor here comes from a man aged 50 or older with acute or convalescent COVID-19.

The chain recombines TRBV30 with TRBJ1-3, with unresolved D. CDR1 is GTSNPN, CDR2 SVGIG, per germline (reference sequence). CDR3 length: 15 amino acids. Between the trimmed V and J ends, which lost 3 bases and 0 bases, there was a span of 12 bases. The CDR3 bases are TGTGCCTGGAGCATCCAGCGAATCTCTGGAAACACCATATATTTT. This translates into CAWSIQRISGNTIYF.

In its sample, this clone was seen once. The CDR3 nucleotides are TGTGCCAGCAGACAACTTGACAGCTCCTACGAGCAGTACGTC. It is translated as CASRQLDSSYEQYV. The genes are TRBV2 and TRBJ2-7; D perhaps matches TRBD1 (5 bases). The V and J ends lost 6 bases and 0 bases respectively, with 12 bases between them. Germline assignment: CDR1 SNHLY and CDR2 FYNNEI. This CDR3 spans 14 amino acids.

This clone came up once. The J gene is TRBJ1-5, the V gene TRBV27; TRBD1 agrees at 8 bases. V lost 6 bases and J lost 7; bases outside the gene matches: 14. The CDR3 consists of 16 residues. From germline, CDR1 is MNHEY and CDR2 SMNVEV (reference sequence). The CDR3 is CASSFSQGASPQPQHF. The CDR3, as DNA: TGTGCCAGCAGCTTCTCCCAGGGGGCCTCGCCCCAGCCCCAGCATTTT.

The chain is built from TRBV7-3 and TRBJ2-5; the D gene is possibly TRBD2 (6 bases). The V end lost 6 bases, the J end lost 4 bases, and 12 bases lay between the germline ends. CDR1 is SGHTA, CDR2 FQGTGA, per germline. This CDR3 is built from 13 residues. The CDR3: CASSFSGRETQYF. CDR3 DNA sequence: TGTGCCAGCAGTTTTAGCGGTAGAGAGACCCAGTACTTC.

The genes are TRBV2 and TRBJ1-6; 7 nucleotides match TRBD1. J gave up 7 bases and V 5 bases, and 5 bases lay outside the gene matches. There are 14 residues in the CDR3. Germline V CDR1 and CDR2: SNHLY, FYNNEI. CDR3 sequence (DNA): TGTGCCAGCAGTCTTGGGACAGTCAATTCACCCCTCCACTTT. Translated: CASSLGTVNSPLHF.

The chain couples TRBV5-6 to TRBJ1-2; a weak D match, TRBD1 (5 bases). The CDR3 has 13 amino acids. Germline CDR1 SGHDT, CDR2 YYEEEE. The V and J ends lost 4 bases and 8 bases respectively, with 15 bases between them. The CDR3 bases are TGTGCCAGCAGCCGGGGGAGGGATGGCGGCTACACCTTC. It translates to CASSRGRDGGYTF.

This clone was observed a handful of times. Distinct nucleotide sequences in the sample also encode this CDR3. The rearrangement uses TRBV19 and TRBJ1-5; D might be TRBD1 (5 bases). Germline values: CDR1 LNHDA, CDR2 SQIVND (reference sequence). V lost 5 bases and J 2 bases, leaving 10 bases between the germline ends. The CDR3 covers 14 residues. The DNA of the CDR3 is TGTGCCAGTAGTGGCCAGGGTGGCAATCAGCCCCAGCATTTT. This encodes CASSGQGGNQPQHF.

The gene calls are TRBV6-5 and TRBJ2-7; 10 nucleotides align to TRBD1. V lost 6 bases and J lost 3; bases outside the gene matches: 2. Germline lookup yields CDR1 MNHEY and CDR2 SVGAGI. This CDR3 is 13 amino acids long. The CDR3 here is CASRRTGGYEQYF. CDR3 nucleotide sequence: TGTGCCAGCAGAAGGACAGGGGGCTACGAGCAGTACTTC.

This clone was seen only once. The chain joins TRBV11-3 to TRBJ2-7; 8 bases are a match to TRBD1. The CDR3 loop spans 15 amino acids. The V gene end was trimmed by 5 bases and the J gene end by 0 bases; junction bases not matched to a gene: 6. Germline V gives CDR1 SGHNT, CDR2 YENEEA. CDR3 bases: TGTGCCAGCAGCCCCGGACAGGGTAACTCCTACGAGCAGTACTTC. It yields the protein CASSPGQGNSYEQYF.

The CDR3: CSAHLAGGGNEQFF. DNA for the CDR3: TGCAGCGCCCATCTAGCGGGAGGTGGAAATGAGCAGTTCTTC. This chain uses TRBV29-1 with TRBJ2-1; 11 bases fit TRBD2. This CDR3 has 14 residues. Germline V gene data show CDR1 as SQVTM and CDR2 as ANQGSEA. With 7 bases clipped from V and 7 bases from J, the junction kept 9 bases outside the gene matches.

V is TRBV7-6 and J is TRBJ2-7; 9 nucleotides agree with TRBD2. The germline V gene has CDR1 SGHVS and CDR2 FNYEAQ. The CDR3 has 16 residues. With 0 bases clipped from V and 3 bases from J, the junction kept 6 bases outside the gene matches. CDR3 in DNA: TGTGCCAGCAGCTTAGCCGGGCGGGAGGGCCTCTACGAGCAGTACTTC. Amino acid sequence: CASSLAGREGLYEQYF.

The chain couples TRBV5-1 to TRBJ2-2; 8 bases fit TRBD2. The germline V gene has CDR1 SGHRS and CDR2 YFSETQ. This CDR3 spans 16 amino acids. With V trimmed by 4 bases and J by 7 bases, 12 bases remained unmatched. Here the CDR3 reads CASSPLTGGRGGELFF. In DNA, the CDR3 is TGCGCCAGCAGCCCATTAACGGGGGGGCGTGGCGGGGAGCTGTTTTTT.

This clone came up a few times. For the CDR3, the DNA is TGTGCCAGCAGTTTATCCCTGCGCTCTGGGGCCAACGTCCTGACTTTC. Protein sequence: CASSLSLRSGANVLTF. This chain connects TRBV28 to TRBJ2-6; D gene ambiguous. Trimming took off 1 base at V and 0 bases at J, with 7 bases between the two ends. The CDR3 is 16 residues long. In germline, CDR1 is MDHEN, CDR2 SYDVKM.

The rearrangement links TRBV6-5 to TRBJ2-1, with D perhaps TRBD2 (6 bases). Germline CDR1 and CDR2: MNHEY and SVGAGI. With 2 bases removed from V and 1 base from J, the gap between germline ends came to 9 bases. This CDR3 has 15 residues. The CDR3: CASSYTGGSYNEQFF. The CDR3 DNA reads TGTGCCAGCAGTTACACCGGGGGTTCCTACAATGAGCAGTTCTTC.

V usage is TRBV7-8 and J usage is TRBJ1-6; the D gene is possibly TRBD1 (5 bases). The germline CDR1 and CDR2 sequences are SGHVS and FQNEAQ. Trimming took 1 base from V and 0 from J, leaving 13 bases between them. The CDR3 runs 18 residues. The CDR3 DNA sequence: TGTGCCAGCAGCTTAGGACACAGGAAGAGCTCCTATAATTCACCCCTCCACTTT. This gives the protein CASSLGHRKSSYNSPLHF.

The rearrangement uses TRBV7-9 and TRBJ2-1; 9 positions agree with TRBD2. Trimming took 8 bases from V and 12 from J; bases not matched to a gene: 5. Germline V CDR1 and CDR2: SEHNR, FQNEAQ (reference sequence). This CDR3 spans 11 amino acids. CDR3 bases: TGTGCCAGCCTAGCGGGATTTGGGCAGTTCTTC. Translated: CASLAGFGQFF.

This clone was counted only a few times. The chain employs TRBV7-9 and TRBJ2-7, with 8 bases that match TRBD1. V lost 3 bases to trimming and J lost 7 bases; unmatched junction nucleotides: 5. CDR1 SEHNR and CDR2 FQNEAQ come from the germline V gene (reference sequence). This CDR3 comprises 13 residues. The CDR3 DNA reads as TGTGCCAGCAGCTTTCAGGGGGCGAGGGAGCAGTACGTC. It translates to CASSFQGAREQYV.